The text below deals with one T cell receptor beta chain. Its antigen is currently unknown. This record belongs to a study of radiotherapy plus CTLA-4 blockade in lung cancer. Broader study findings: An expansion of tumor-derived TCR clones occurred in blood after radiotherapy plus ipilimumab.

With ipilimumab providing CTLA-4 blockade, focal radiation was administered to patients who had chemo-refractory metastatic non-small-cell lung cancer. Repertoires were generated with immunoSEQ multiplex PCR, while TCRdb's copy carries only in-frame clones and drops some. The sample shows some 43,000 clones, more than 75% of them seen only once. The sequence was obtained from a human donor with non-small cell lung cancer who had stable disease on radiotherapy plus ipilimumab. The material was peripheral blood, obtained from a patient treated with radiotherapy plus ipilimumab.

The CDR3 loop reads CASWDRGHYGYTF. Written as DNA, the CDR3 is TGTGCCAGCTGGGACAGGGGCCACTATGGCTACACCTTC. The chain links TRBV27 to TRBJ1-2; 10 bases match TRBD1. CDR1 and CDR2 from the germline V gene are MNHEY and SMNVEV (reference sequence). This CDR3 spans 13 amino acids. V lost 8 bases to trimming and J lost 3 bases; unmatched junction nucleotides: 3.